The entry below describes one T cell receptor beta chain. Its matching antigen is unknown. Previously, flow cytometry had revealed CD8+CD57+ cell expansion in the patients chosen for sequencing. The diagnosis in all patients was severe acquired aplastic anemia. The data originate from a study of CD8+CD57+ T cells in acquired aplastic anemia. Whole-study context: Mean yield of DNA from sorted CD4+ and CD8+ cells was approximately 3 ug.

CDR3 and TCR beta VDJ profiling relied on genomic DNA as the template. TCRdb ran MiXCR on the reads and lists one entry per CDR3 protein. The table lists around 200,000 distinct CDR3 sequences, approximately 48% of them singletons. Study-wide results and limits: Controls did not differ significantly from patients in CD8+ Simpson's diversity. Overlapping CD8+ CDR3 repertoires of patients and controls contained under 35 shared sequences.

Trimming removed 7 bases from V and 1 base from J, with 10 bases in between. The CDR3 extends over 13 amino acids. Germline CDR1 reads SNHLY; CDR2 reads FYNNEI. The specimen sequenced was sorted CD4+, CD8+, or CD8+CD57+ T cells (not recorded which) from PBMCs. The TCR was taken from a human donor with aplastic anemia. V gene TRBV2 combines with J gene TRBJ1-1; D not certain. The CDR3 here is CASTTSENTEAFF. The DNA for the CDR3 is TGTGCCAGCACCACCTCAGAGAACACTGAAGCTTTCTTT.